This T cell receptor (beta chain) derives from a study of identical twins. Whole-study results and caveats: Zero-insertion analyses could be partly confounded by invariant MAIT and iNKT cells. The study found that models underestimated out-of-frame TCR alpha sharing in monozygotic twins.

This clonotype was seen more than once but under ten times. The antigen remains unidentified. Unique molecular identifiers were present on cDNA, and template switching added a universal primer site. TCRdb fed the 5' RACE reads into MiXCR, producing one record per CDR3 protein. The sample lists roughly 690,000 distinct CDR3 sequences, 5.5% to 7.5% occurring once. The V gene lost 0 bases and the J gene lost 3 bases, with 12 bases spanning the gap. The CDR3 extends over 17 amino acids. Germline CDR1 is SNHLY and CDR2 is FYNNEI. The sequence came from a man between 18 and 29 years old in good health. What was sequenced was naive T cells sorted from blood. The rearrangement uses TRBV2 and TRBJ2-6; no firm D call. DNA for the CDR3: TGTGCCAGCAGTGAAGCGGAAGGTATTGGTGGGGCCAACGTCCTGACTTTC. Translation: CASSEAEGIGGANVLTF.